This T cell receptor (beta chain) was sequenced during a study of shared T cell receptors in the human thymus. Only a few counts were recorded for this clone. The data were produced by immunoSEQ multiplex PCR, yet TCRdb's version contains in-frame clones alone and is incomplete. The sample has 450,000 to 650,000 clones, around 78% seen once; the top ten hold about 0.012%. CDR1 and CDR2 from the germline V gene are WNHNN and SYGVQD (reference sequence). The V end lost 3 bases, the J end lost 0 bases, and 13 bases lay between the germline ends. The CDR3 is made up of 16 amino acids. These data also featured in a second study, about human thymus T cells. That report notes: Healthy Finnish infants having corrective surgery for congenital heart defects served as donors. From resections taken during corrective heart surgery, the thymus tissue was obtained. V and J genes seemed to be used with bias in thymic and blood repertoires. Related studies noted strongly shared thymic repertoires across unrelated people.

This receptor was obtained from a boy in the first two years of life with a congenital heart defect. The sequencing input was thymocytes. The chain couples TRBV10-1 to TRBJ2-3, with a tentative D call TRBD1 (5 bases). This CDR3 reads CASSEARTHSTDTQYF. The CDR3 nucleotides read TGCGCCAGCAGTGAAGCGAGGACACACAGCACAGATACGCAGTATTTT.